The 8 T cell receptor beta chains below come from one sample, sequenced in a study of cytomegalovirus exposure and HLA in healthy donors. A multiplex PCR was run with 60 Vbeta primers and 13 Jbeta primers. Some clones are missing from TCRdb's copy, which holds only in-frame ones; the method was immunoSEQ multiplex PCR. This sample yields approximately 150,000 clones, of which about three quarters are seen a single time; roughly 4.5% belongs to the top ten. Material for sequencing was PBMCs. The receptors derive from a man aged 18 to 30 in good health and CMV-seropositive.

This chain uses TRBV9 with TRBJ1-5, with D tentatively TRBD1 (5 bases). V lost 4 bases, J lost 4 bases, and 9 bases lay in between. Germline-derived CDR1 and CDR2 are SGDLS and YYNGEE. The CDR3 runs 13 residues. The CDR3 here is CASSQDINQPQHF. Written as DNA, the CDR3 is TGTGCCAGCAGCCAGGACATTAATCAGCCCCAGCATTTT.

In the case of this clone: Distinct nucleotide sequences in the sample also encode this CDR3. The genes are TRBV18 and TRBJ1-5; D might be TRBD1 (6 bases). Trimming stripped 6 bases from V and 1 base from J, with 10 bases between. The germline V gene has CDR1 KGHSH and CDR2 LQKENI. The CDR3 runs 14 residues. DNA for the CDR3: TGTGCCAGCTCTCCGGACAGAAGCAATCAGCCCCAGCATTTT. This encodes CASSPDRSNQPQHF. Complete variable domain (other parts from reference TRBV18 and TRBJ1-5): NAGVMQNPRHLVRRRGQEARLRCSPMKGHSHVYWYRQLPEEGLKFMVYLQKENIIDESGMPKERFSAEFPKEGPSILRIQQVVRGDSAAYFCASSPDRSNQPQHFGDGTRLSIL.

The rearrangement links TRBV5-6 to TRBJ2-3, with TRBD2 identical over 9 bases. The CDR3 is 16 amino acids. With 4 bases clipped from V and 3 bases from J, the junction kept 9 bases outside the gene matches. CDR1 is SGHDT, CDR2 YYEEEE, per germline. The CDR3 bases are TGTGCCAGCAGCCCTTCAAAGCGGGAGGAGACAGATACGCAGTATTTT. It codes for CASSPSKREETDTQYF.

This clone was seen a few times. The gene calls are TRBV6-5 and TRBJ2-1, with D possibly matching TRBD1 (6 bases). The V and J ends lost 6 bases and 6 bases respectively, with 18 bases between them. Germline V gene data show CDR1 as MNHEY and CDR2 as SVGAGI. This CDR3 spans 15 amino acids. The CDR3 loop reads CASSPGTQISNEQFF. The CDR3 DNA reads TGTGCCAGCAGCCCCGGGACACAAATCTCCAATGAGCAGTTCTTC.

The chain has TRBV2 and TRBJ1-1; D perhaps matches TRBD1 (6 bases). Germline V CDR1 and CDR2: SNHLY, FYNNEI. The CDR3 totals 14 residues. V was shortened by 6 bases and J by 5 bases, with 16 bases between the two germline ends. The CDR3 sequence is CASSPLQGRTEAFF. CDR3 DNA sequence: TGTGCCAGCAGCCCATTACAGGGTCGAACTGAAGCTTTCTTT.

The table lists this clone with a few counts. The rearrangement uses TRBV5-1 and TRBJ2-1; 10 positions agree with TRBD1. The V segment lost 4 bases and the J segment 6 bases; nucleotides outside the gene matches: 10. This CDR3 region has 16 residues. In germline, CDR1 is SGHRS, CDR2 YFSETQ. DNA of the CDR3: TGCGCCAGCAGCCCAACACCGGGACAGGGGTTCAATGAGCAGTTCTTC. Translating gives CASSPTPGQGFNEQFF.

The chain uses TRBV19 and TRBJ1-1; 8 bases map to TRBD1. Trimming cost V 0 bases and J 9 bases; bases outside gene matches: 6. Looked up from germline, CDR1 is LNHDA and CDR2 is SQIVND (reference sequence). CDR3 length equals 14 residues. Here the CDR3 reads CASSIDLWTGKAFF. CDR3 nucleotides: TGTGCCAGTAGTATAGATCTCTGGACAGGGAAAGCTTTCTTT.

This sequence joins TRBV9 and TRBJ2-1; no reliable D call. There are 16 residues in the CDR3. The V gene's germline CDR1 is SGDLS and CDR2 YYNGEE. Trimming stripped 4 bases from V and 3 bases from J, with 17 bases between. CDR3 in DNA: TGTGCCAGCAGCATCCTCCCCCTCTCGGGCTACAATGAGCAGTTCTTC. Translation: CASSILPLSGYNEQFF.